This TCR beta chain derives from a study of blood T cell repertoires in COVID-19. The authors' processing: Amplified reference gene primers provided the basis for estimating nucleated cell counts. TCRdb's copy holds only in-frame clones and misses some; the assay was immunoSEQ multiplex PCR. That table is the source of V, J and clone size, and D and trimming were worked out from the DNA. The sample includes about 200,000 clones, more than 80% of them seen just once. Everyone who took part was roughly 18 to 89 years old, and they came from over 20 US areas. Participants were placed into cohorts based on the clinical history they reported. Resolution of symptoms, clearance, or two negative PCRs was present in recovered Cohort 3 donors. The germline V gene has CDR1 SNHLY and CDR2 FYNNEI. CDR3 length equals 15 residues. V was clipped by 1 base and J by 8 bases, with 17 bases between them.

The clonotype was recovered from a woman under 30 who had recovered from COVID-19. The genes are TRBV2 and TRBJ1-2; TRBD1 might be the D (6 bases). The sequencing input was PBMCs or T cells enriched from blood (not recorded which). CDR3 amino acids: CASSEDWTASGGYTF. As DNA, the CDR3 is TGTGCCAGCAGTGAAGATTGGACAGCGAGTGGCGGCTACACCTTC.